This T cell receptor (beta chain) emerged from a study of identical twins. Broader study findings: Researchers reported weaker excess twin sharing in beta out-of-frame sequences.

V shed 5 bases and J shed 0 bases, with 13 bases lying between them. The length of the CDR3 is 15 residues. Germline V gene sequence: CDR1 SGHAT, CDR2 FQNNGV. Ten or more counts support this clonotype. What it recognizes is unknown. Template switching introduced a universal primer site, and the cDNA bore unique molecular identifiers. From the 5' RACE reads, TCRdb called clonotypes with MiXCR, one entry per CDR3 protein. The data contain a few hundred thousand distinct CDR3 sequences, approximately 9.6% of them seen just once; the ten biggest clones take up under 3.5%. Separately, the same data were catalogued under a study of yellow fever vaccine responses in identical twins.

The sequence was obtained from a woman in her late teens or twenties in good health. The source material was PBMCs. This chain joins TRBV11-2 and TRBJ2-5; the D gene is possibly TRBD2 (5 bases). In DNA, the CDR3 is TGTGCCAGCAGCACAGTTAGGACTTACCAAGAGACCCAGTACTTC. Amino acids: CASSTVRTYQETQYF.